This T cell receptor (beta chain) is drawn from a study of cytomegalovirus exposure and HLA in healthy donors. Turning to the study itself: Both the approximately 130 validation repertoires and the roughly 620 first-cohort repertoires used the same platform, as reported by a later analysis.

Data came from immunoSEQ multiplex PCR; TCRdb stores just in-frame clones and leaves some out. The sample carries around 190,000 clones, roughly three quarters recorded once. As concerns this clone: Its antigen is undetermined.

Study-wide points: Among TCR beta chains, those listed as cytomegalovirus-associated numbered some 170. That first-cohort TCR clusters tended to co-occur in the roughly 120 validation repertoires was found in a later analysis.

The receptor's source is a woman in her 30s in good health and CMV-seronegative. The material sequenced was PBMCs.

This CDR3 reads CASRWTGQNYEQYF. CDR3 in DNA: TGTGCCAGCAGATGGACAGGGCAGAACTACGAGCAGTACTTC. The chain combines TRBV6-1 with TRBJ2-7; 8 nucleotides line up with TRBD1. The junction had 7 bases not matched to a gene; V was cut back by 6 bases and J by 3 bases. The V gene's germline CDR1 is MNHNS and CDR2 SASEGT. The CDR3 consists of 14 residues.